This record looks at one TCR beta chain sequence and its context. The data derive from a study of T-cell reconstitution after alpha-beta-depleted transplantation in children. During its preparation, the TCRbeta library received unique molecular identifiers. TCRdb fed the PCR reads into MiXCR, producing one record per CDR3 protein. The sample contains some 390,000 distinct CDR3 sequences, over 20% of which appear only once. The germline V gene encodes CDR1 SGHAT and CDR2 FQNNGV. This CDR3 comprises 15 residues. The ends lost 5 bases at V and 15 bases at J; junction bases unmatched: 12. The sequenced sample was PBMCs from the stem cell graft donor, obtained from the stem cell graft. The receptor's source is a human donor who donated a stem cell graft to a child with acute myeloid leukemia. The gene calls are TRBV11-2 and TRBJ2-1; 14 nucleotides align to TRBD2. In nucleotides, the CDR3 is TGTGCCAGCAGCCTCAACTCCGGGACTAGCGGGAGTATGTTCTTC. It is translated as CASSLNSGTSGSMFF.